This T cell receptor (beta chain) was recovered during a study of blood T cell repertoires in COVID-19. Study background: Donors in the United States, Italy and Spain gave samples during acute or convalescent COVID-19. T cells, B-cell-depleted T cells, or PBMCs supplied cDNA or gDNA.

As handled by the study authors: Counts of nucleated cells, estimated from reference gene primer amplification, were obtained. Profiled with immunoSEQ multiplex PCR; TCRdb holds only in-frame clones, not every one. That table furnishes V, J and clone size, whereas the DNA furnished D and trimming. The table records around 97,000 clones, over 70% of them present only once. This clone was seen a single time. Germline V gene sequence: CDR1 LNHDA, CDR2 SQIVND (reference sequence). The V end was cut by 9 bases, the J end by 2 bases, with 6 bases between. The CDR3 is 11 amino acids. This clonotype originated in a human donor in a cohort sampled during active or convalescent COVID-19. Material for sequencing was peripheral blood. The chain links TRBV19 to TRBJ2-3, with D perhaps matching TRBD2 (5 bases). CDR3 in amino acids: CASGNTDTQYF. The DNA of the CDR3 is TGTGCCAGCGGGAACACAGATACGCAGTATTTT. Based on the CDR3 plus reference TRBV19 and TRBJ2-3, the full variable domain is DGGITQSPKYLFRKEGQNVTLSCEQNLNHDAMYWYRQDPGQGLRLIYYSQIVNDFQKGDIAEGYSVSREKKESFPLTVTSAQKNPTAFYLCASGNTDTQYFGPGTRLTVL.